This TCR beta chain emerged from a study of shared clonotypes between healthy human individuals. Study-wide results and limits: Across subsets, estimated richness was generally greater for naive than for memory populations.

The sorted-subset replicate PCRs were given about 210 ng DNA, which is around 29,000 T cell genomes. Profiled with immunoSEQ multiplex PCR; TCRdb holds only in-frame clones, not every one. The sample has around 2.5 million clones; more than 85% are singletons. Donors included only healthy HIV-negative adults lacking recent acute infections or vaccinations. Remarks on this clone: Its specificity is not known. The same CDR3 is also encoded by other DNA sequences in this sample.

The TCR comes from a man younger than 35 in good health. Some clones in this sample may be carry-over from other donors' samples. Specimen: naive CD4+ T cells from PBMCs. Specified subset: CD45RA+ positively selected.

CDR3 sequence reads: CASSPQATDTQYF. CDR3 coding DNA: TGTGCCAGCAGCCCACAGGCCACAGATACGCAGTATTTT. V gene TRBV28 combines with J gene TRBJ2-3; tentative D call: TRBD1 (5 bases). Looked up from germline, CDR1 is MDHEN and CDR2 is SYDVKM. With 6 bases removed from V and 2 bases from J, the gap between germline ends came to 9 bases. The CDR3 loop spans 13 amino acids.